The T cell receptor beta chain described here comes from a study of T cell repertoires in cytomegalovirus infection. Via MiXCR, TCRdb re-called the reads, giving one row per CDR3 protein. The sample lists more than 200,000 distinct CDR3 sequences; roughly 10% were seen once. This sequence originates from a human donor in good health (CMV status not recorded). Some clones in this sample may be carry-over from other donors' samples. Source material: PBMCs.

The DNA for the CDR3 is TGCGCCAGCAGCTTGGGGGTGGCGGGGAACCACGAGCAGTACTTC. Its translation is CASSLGVAGNHEQYF. The V and J genes are TRBV5-1 and TRBJ2-7, with D maybe TRBD2 (6 bases). The germline gives CDR1 SGHRS, CDR2 YFSETQ. The CDR3 has 15 amino acids. Trimming stripped 0 bases from V and 5 bases from J, with 15 bases between. Supplemented by reference TRBV5-1 and TRBJ2-7, the full variable domain reads KAGVTQTPRYLIKTRGQQVTLSCSPISGHRSVSWYQQTPGQGLQFLFEYFSETQRNKGNFPGRFSGRQFSNSRSEMNVSTLELGDSALYLCASSLGVAGNHEQYFGPGTRLTVT.